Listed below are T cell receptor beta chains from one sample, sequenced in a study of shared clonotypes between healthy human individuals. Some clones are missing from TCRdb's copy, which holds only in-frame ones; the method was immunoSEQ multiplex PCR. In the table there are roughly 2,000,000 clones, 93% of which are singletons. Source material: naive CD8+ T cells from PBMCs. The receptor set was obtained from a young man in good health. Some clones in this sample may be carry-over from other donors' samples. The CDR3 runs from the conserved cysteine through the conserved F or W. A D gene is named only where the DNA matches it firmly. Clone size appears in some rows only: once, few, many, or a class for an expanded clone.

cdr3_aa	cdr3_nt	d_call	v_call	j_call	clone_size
CASSLGWAEFYNEQFF	TGTGCCAGCAGCTTAGGTTGGGCGGAGTTCTACAATGAGCAGTTCTTC	NA	TRBV11-2	TRBJ2-1	NA
CASSVDPGQTQETQYF	TGTGCCAGCAGCGTAGACCCCGGACAGACACAAGAGACCCAGTACTTC	NA	TRBV9	TRBJ2-5	NA
CASSLGLAGGEQFF	TGTGCCAGCAGTTTGGGACTAGCGGGAGGAGAGCAGTTCTTC	TRBD2	TRBV28	TRBJ2-1	NA
CASMSWHNQETQYF	TGTGCCAGCATGAGTTGGCATAATCAAGAGACCCAGTACTTC	NA	TRBV27	TRBJ2-5	NA
CASNEDSSSNTEAFF	TGTGCCAGTAATGAAGACAGTTCATCAAACACTGAAGCTTTCTTT	NA	TRBV19	TRBJ1-1	NA
CASSPGLAGGLPEQFF	TGCGCCAGCAGCCCGGGACTAGCGGGAGGGCTTCCTGAGCAGTTCTTC	TRBD2	TRBV5-1	TRBJ2-1	NA
CSVEVGRTSGEQYF	TGCAGCGTTGAAGTGGGCAGAACGTCGGGCGAGCAGTACTTC	NA	TRBV29-1	TRBJ2-7	NA
CAWTGTLLTDTQYF	TGTGCCTGGACCGGGACTCTACTTACAGATACGCAGTATTTT	NA	TRBV30	TRBJ2-3	NA
CASSRLAGEDHNEQFF	TGTGCCAGCAGCCGACTAGCGGGAGAGGACCACAATGAGCAGTTCTTC	TRBD2	TRBV7-6	TRBJ2-1	NA
CASSLAGTELGNTIYF	TGTGCCAGCAGCTTAGCTGGGACGGAACTTGGAAACACCATATATTTT	NA	TRBV7-9	TRBJ1-3	NA
CASSEGQGPPYEQYF	TGCGCCAGCAGTGAGGGACAGGGGCCTCCCTACGAGCAGTACTTC	TRBD1	TRBV10-1	TRBJ2-7	NA
CASSYSVQPAYNEQFF	TGTGCCAGCAGTTACTCGGTACAGCCCGCCTACAATGAGCAGTTCTTC	NA	TRBV6-5	TRBJ2-1	NA
CASHKVPIEQFF	TGTGCCAGTCATAAAGTACCGATTGAGCAGTTCTTC	NA	TRBV2	TRBJ2-1	NA
CSVFLANTGELFF	TGCAGCGTTTTCCTGGCGAACACCGGGGAGCTGTTTTTT	NA	TRBV29-1	TRBJ2-2	NA
CASSYWGSSSDTQYF	TGTGCCAGCAGTTACTGGGGGAGTTCTTCAGATACGCAGTATTTT	NA	TRBV6-6	TRBJ2-3	NA
CSVLPDPDTEAFF	TGCAGCGTTCTTCCCGACCCAGACACTGAAGCTTTCTTT	NA	TRBV29-1	TRBJ1-1	NA
CASSPGTMGYEQYF	TGCGCCAGCAGCCCGGGGACCATGGGCTACGAGCAGTACTTC	NA	TRBV4-3	TRBJ2-7	NA
CSALSNEQFF	TGCAGCGCTCTAAGTAATGAGCAGTTCTTC	NA	TRBV29-1	TRBJ2-1	NA
CASSQEGKMGYEQYF	TGCGCCAGCAGCCAAGAAGGCAAGATGGGGTACGAGCAGTACTTC	NA	TRBV4-1	TRBJ2-7	NA
CASSLSGGSSYEQYF	TGTGCCAGCAGCTTGTCAGGGGGATCCTCCTACGAGCAGTACTTC	TRBD1	TRBV5-6	TRBJ2-7	NA
CASSPPPSVNYNEQFF	TGTGCCAGCTCACCACCCCCTAGCGTAAACTACAATGAGCAGTTCTTC	NA	TRBV18	TRBJ2-1	NA
CASSSSLVGDYGYTF	TGTGCCAGCAGCTCGTCGTTGGTAGGGGACTATGGCTACACCTTC	NA	TRBV7-2	TRBJ1-2	NA
CSVGPGSREQYF	TGCAGCGTGGGACCCGGCTCGCGCGAGCAGTACTTC	NA	TRBV29-1	TRBJ2-7	NA
CAWSVRGVGSSEAFF	TGTGCCTGGAGTGTACGAGGGGTGGGGAGTTCTGAAGCTTTCTTT	NA	TRBV30	TRBJ1-1	NA
CASSPKLAVSSYEQYF	TGCGCCAGCAGCCCGAAACTAGCGGTGAGCTCCTACGAGCAGTACTTC	TRBD2	TRBV4-1	TRBJ2-7	NA
CASSPRAGGPLTGELFF	TGTGCCAGCAGCCCGAGGGCGGGAGGGCCGCTCACCGGGGAGCTGTTTTTT	TRBD2	TRBV4-2	TRBJ2-2	NA
CASSPALRQQETQYF	TGTGCCAGCTCACCAGCCCTACGACAGCAAGAGACCCAGTACTTC	NA	TRBV18	TRBJ2-5	once
CASSPGTYGYTF	TGTGCCAGCAGTCCAGGGACTTATGGCTACACCTTC	NA	TRBV27	TRBJ1-2	NA
CASSTHREMVTEAFF	TGCGCCAGCAGCACCCACAGGGAGATGGTCACTGAAGCTTTCTTT	NA	TRBV5-1	TRBJ1-1	NA
CASSLEVSKGTGRYEQYF	TGTGCCAGCAGCTTGGAGGTAAGTAAAGGGACAGGGCGCTACGAGCAGTACTTC	TRBD1	TRBV5-8	TRBJ2-7	NA
CASSLGTSGGDTQYF	TGTGCCAGCAGCTTAGGGACTAGCGGAGGGGATACGCAGTATTTT	TRBD2	TRBV7-3	TRBJ2-3	NA
CASSQSAGSIYEQYF	TGCGCCAGCAGCCAATCTGCAGGGTCCATCTACGAGCAGTACTTC	NA	TRBV4-3	TRBJ2-7	NA
CATSRDRAGAGNTIYF	TGTGCCACCAGCAGAGATCGAGCAGGGGCAGGAAACACCATATATTTT	NA	TRBV15	TRBJ1-3	NA
CASSLIRGVNEQFF	TGTGCCAGCAGTTTAATTCGGGGGGTAAATGAGCAGTTCTTC	TRBD2	TRBV27	TRBJ2-1	NA
CASLRPPGDIQYF	TGCGCCAGCCTCAGGCCCCCGGGGGACATTCAGTACTTC	NA	TRBV10-2	TRBJ2-4	NA
CASGSRGSSSGNTIYF	TGTGCCAGCGGCTCCAGGGGGAGCAGCTCTGGAAACACCATATATTTT	TRBD1	TRBV27	TRBJ1-3	once
CASSRRTGGLNEQFF	TGTGCCAGTAGTAGGAGGACAGGGGGACTCAATGAGCAGTTCTTC	TRBD1	TRBV19	TRBJ2-1	NA
CSVEWRGKETQYF	TGCAGCGTTGAATGGCGGGGGAAAGAGACCCAGTACTTC	TRBD2	TRBV29-1	TRBJ2-5	NA
CASSPGQGPNEQFF	TGTGCCAGCAGCCCTGGACAGGGCCCCAATGAGCAGTTCTTC	TRBD1	TRBV9	TRBJ2-1	NA
CASTPRTGRYEQYF	TGTGCCAGCACTCCAAGGACAGGGAGGTACGAGCAGTACTTC	TRBD1	TRBV27	TRBJ2-7	NA
CASSLGGINYGYTF	TGTGCCAGCAGCTTAGGGGGAATAAACTATGGCTACACCTTC	NA	TRBV7-9	TRBJ1-2	NA
CASSPGVRGPAETQYF	TGTGCCAGCAGTCCAGGCGTCAGGGGCCCGGCAGAGACCCAGTACTTC	NA	TRBV27	TRBJ2-5	NA
CASSLSSKGNEQFF	TGTGCCAGCAGTTTATCGTCTAAGGGGAATGAGCAGTTCTTC	NA	TRBV27	TRBJ2-1	NA
CASSPTSRGYYNEQFF	TGTGCCAGCAGTCCGACGTCGCGCGGCTATTACAATGAGCAGTTCTTC	NA	TRBV27	TRBJ2-1	NA
CASSPGANYGYTF	TGTGCCAGCAGTCCCGGGGCCAACTATGGCTACACCTTC	NA	TRBV5-6	TRBJ1-2	NA
CASSLKHTPGLIKETQYF	TGCGCCAGCAGCCTCAAACACACCCCGGGACTCATCAAAGAGACCCAGTACTTC	NA	TRBV4-1	TRBJ2-5	NA
CASSVESGSYEQYF	TGTGCCAGCAGCGTAGAAAGCGGGAGCTACGAGCAGTACTTC	TRBD2	TRBV9	TRBJ2-7	NA
CASRTGDGPQHF	TGTGCCAGCAGGACAGGGGATGGACCCCAGCATTTT	TRBD1	TRBV27	TRBJ1-5	NA
CASSIARGFDEQFF	TGTGCCAGTAGTATAGCGAGGGGGTTTGATGAGCAGTTCTTC	NA	TRBV19	TRBJ2-1	NA
CASSFKREVASYTQYF	TGTGCCAGCAGCTTTAAGCGGGAGGTCGCGTCGTATACGCAGTATTTT	TRBD2	TRBV5-4	TRBJ2-3	NA
CASSEGPGQSYEQYF	TGTGCCAGCAGTGAAGGGCCAGGGCAGAGCTACGAGCAGTACTTC	NA	TRBV2	TRBJ2-7	NA
CASSPSLHGELFF	TGTGCCAGCAGCCCCTCTTTGCACGGGGAGCTGTTTTTT	NA	TRBV14	TRBJ2-2	NA
CASSLRAAAFF	TGTGCCAGCAGTTTGAGGGCGGCAGCTTTCTTT	NA	TRBV28	TRBJ1-1	NA
CASSLTVVHEQFF	TGTGCCAGCAGTTTAACAGTCGTCCATGAGCAGTTCTTC	NA	TRBV28	TRBJ2-1	NA
CASSLVLEGNYGYTF	TGTGCCAGCAGCTTGGTCTTGGAGGGGAACTATGGCTACACCTTC	NA	TRBV5-4	TRBJ1-2	NA